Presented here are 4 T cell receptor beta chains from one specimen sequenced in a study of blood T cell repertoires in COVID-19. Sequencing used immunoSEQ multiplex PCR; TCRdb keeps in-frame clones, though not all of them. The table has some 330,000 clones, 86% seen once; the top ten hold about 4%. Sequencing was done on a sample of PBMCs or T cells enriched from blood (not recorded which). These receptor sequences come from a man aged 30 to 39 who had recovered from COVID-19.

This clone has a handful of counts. This CDR3 reads CASSIGGEYQPQHF. CDR3 DNA: TGTGCCAGTAGTATAGGGGGGGAGTATCAGCCCCAGCATTTT. The V call is TRBV19, the J call TRBJ1-5; D possibly corresponds to TRBD1 (5 bases). V was trimmed by 1 base and J by 5 bases, leaving 9 bases between them. Germline V CDR1 and CDR2: LNHDA, SQIVND (reference sequence). The CDR3 sequence is 14 residues long.

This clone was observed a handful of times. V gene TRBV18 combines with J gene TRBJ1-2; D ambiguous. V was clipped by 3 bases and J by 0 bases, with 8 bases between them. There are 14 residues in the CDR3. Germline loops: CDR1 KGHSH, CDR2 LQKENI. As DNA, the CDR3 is TGTGCCAGCTCACCCCTTCAGACTAACTATGGCTACACCTTC. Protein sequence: CASSPLQTNYGYTF. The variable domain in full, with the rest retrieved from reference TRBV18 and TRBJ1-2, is NAGVMQNPRHLVRRRGQEARLRCSPMKGHSHVYWYRQLPEEGLKFMVYLQKENIIDESGMPKERFSAEFPKEGPSILRIQQVVRGDSAAYFCASSPLQTNYGYTFGSGTRLTVV.

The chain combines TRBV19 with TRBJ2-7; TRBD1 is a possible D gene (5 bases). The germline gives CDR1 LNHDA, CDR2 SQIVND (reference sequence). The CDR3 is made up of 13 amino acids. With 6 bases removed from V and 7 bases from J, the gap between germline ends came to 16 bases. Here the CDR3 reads CASSPISKGEQYF. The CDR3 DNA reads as TGTGCCAGTAGCCCTATTAGTAAGGGGGAGCAGTACTTC.

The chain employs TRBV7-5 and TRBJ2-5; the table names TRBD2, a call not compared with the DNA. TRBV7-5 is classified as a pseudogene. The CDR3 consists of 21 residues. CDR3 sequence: CVRSLAGLGTSGEGVAGTQYF. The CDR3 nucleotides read TGTGTCAGAAGCTTAGCAGGACTCGGGACTAGCGGGGAGGGGGTTGCAGGGACCCAGTACTTC.